This T cell receptor beta chain was obtained from a study of beta chain features in type 1 diabetes. Study outcomes and limitations: VDJ junctions from type 1 diabetes patients carried fewer insertions and larger deletions. Overrepresentation of cells with high TCR expression could result from cDNA sequencing.

This clone was observed a handful of times. The antigen is not known. The CDR3 loop spans 16 amino acids. The junction had 10 bases not matched to a gene; V was cut back by 4 bases and J by 0 bases. Germline V CDR1 and CDR2: SQVTM, ANQGSEA. The investigators reverse transcribed all of the isolated RNA, so they sequenced expressed TCRB transcripts. The data were produced by immunoSEQ multiplex PCR, yet TCRdb's version contains in-frame clones alone and is incomplete. The repertoire consists of 150,000 to 170,000 clones, with 7.5% to 10% occurring once and the leading ten covering about 0.6%. This TCR came from a young man in good health. J is TRBJ2-7 and V is TRBV29-1; 9 bases align to TRBD1. Material for sequencing was central memory CD4+ T cells from blood. CDR3: CSVGGGQGKSSYEQYF. CDR3 bases: TGCAGCGTTGGGGGGGGACAGGGTAAAAGCTCCTACGAGCAGTACTTC.